This T cell receptor (beta chain) derives from a study of OX40 agonist ivuxolimab in advanced cancers. Study summary: Patients were infused with ivuxolimab every 2 weeks at 0.01 to 10 mg/kg.

As for this clone: Its specificity is not known.

The CDR3 length is 14 residues. With 5 bases removed from V and 6 bases from J, the gap between germline ends came to 14 bases. Germline CDR1 is LNHDA and CDR2 is SQIVND (reference sequence). Findings and caveats of the study: Within 6 weeks, CD4+ and CD8+ blood T cells expanded clonally at 0.1 to 3.0 mg/kg. Also showing low normalized T-cell clonal expansion were some of the nonresponders.

Measured with immunoSEQ multiplex PCR; TCRdb has only the in-frame clones, and not every one. The table shows about 40,000 clones, with more than 85% occurring only once. V and J are TRBV19 and TRBJ1-5, with unresolved D. The specimen was CD4+ or CD8+ T cells sorted from blood, collected in a trial of the OX40 agonist ivuxolimab. The sequence was collected from an adult with an advanced solid tumor such as melanoma, head and neck, liver or kidney cancer. The CDR3 here is CASSGGGGGQPQHF. The DNA for the CDR3 is TGTGCCAGTAGTGGCGGCGGAGGAGGTCAGCCCCAGCATTTT.